This passage covers 26 T cell receptor beta chains from one sample sequenced in a study of Graves' ophthalmopathy and Graves' hyperthyroidism. TCR beta CDR3 amplification used RNA transcripts. The workflow started with a first-round RT-PCR run with HTBI primers and then moved on to a second-round multiplex PCR. MiXCR, applied by TCRdb to the multiplex PCR reads, yields one record per CDR3 protein. The data contain about 210,000 distinct CDR3 sequences, 29% of them singletons. The specimen sequenced was peripheral blood. Receptors originate from a man aged 45 to 65 with Graves' ophthalmopathy.

This clonotype has just a few counts. The chain uses TRBV28 and TRBJ1-1; perhaps TRBD1 as D (6 bases). The length of the CDR3 is 12 residues. The germline CDR1 and CDR2 sequences are MDHEN and SYDVKM. V lost 3 bases and J lost 11, with 13 bases in between. Here the CDR3 reads CASSFQGRRAFF. The CDR3 DNA follows: TGTGCCAGCAGTTTTCAGGGGCGGAGGGCTTTCTTT. Full variable domain (missing parts from reference TRBV28 and TRBJ1-1): DVKVTQSSRYLVKRTGEKVFLECVQDMDHENMFWYRQDPGLGLRLIYFSYDVKMKEKGDIPEGYSVSREKKERFSLILESASTNQTSMYLCASSFQGRRAFFGQGTRLTVV.

This clonotype was counted at least ten times. The rearrangement links TRBV7-9 to TRBJ2-2; D assignment may be TRBD1 or TRBD2 (6 bases each). Trimming took 3 bases from V and 7 from J, leaving 15 bases between them. The CDR3 extends over 15 amino acids. The germline V gene has CDR1 SEHNR and CDR2 FQNEAQ (reference sequence). The CDR3 region is CASSFPRGGGGELFF. The CDR3 bases are TGTGCCAGCAGCTTCCCCAGGGGAGGAGGCGGGGAGCTGTTTTTT. The variable domain in full, completed from reference TRBV7-9 and TRBJ2-2, reads DTGVSQNPRHKITKRGQNVTFRCDPISEHNRLYWYRQTLGQGPEFLTYFQNEAQLEKSRLLSDRFSAERPKGSFSTLEIQRTEQGDSAMYLCASSFPRGGGGELFFGEGSRLTVL.

This clonotype has at least ten counts. This chain joins TRBV20-1 and TRBJ1-1, with TRBD1 as a possible D gene (6 bases). Trimming stripped 4 bases from V and 1 base from J, with 13 bases between. CDR1 is DFQATT and CDR2 is SNEGSKA in the germline V gene (reference sequence). This CDR3 region has 14 residues. CDR3 sequence (DNA): TGCAGTGCTAACTTGGGACACGGGAACACTGAAGCTTTCTTT. The encoded protein is CSANLGHGNTEAFF.

This clonotype was counted many times. This rearrangement joins TRBV11-2 to TRBJ2-7, with 10 positions matching TRBD2. The V and J ends lost 2 bases and 2 bases, in that order; junction bases with no gene match: 9. Germline CDR1 SGHAT, CDR2 FQNNGV. The CDR3 runs 17 residues. The CDR3 coding sequence is TGTGCCAGCAGCTTATTGCCGGGACTAGCGTCGGCCTACGAGCAGTACTTC. Its translation: CASSLLPGLASAYEQYF.

This clonotype was seen a handful of times. The J gene is TRBJ1-5, the V gene TRBV6-1, with D tentatively TRBD1 (5 bases). The CDR3 extends over 12 amino acids. V lost 8 bases and J lost 6, with 11 bases in between. CDR1 is MNHNS and CDR2 is SASEGT in the germline V gene. CDR3 coding DNA: TGTGCCAGCGGGCAGGGCTTTCAGCCCCAGCATTTT. Its translation: CASGQGFQPQHF.

Regarding this clonotype: A much more abundant neighbour one base away suggests this may be a read error. The V and J genes are TRBV10-3 and TRBJ2-2, with D possibly TRBD2 on 10 matching bases. CDR3 length: 20 residues. V was pared by 3 bases and J by 2 bases, with 25 bases between. CDR1 ENHRY and CDR2 SYGVKD come from the germline V gene. The CDR3 protein is CAISDQTGGTSGINTGELFF. The CDR3, as DNA: TGTGCCATCAGTGACCAGACAGGGGGAACTAGCGGGATAAACACCGGGGAGCTGTTTTTT.

V gene TRBV9 combines with J gene TRBJ2-5; TRBD1 is a possible D gene (5 bases). The CDR3 sequence is 15 residues long. V was shortened by 0 bases and J by 4 bases, with 13 bases between the two germline ends. The germline V gene has CDR1 SGDLS and CDR2 YYNGEE. As DNA, the CDR3 is TGTGCCAGCAGCGTAGACCCAGGGAACACAGAGACCCAGTACTTC. Protein sequence: CASSVDPGNTETQYF. Full variable domain (rest looked up from reference TRBV9 and TRBJ2-5): DSGVTQTPKHLITATGQRVTLRCSPRSGDLSVYWYQQSLDQGLQFLIQYYNGEERAKGNILERFSAQQFPDLHSELNLSSLELGDSALYFCASSVDPGNTETQYFGPGTRLLVL.

This clonotype was observed at least ten times. J is TRBJ2-7 and V is TRBV20-1, with D perhaps TRBD2 (5 bases). Germline loops: CDR1 DFQATT, CDR2 SNEGSKA (reference sequence). V lost 0 bases and J lost 2, with 11 bases in between. This CDR3 region has 14 residues. CDR3 amino acids: CSAREAGITYEQYF. CDR3 sequence (DNA): TGCAGTGCTAGAGAGGCCGGGATCACCTACGAGCAGTACTTC.

At least ten counts were recorded for this clonotype. V and J are TRBV2 and TRBJ1-5; the match to TRBD1 covers 9 bases. This CDR3 region has 14 residues. The trim removed 6 bases at V and 2 bases at J, leaving 2 bases unmatched. Germline V gene lookup returns CDR1 SNHLY and CDR2 FYNNEI. CDR3 loop: CASRGDRGNQPQHF. The CDR3 bases are TGTGCCAGCAGGGGGGACAGGGGCAATCAGCCCCAGCATTTT.

For this clonotype: One end of the junction does not line up with germline, which may come from a read error. The rearrangement uses TRBV7-6 and TRBJ2-2, with D tentatively TRBD2 (6 bases). Germline-derived CDR1 and CDR2 are SGHVS and FNYEAQ. The CDR3 runs to 15 residues. The CDR3 DNA follows: TGTGCCAGCAGCCCTAGCGTGACACCCACCGGGGAGCTGCTTTTT. Amino acids: CASSPSVTPTGELLF.

Turning to this clonotype: This may be a read error: a much more frequent sequence differs by one nucleotide. The CDR3 nucleotides are TGTGCCAGCAGCCGGGGGACAGGGGACTACGAGCAGTACTTC. This sequence encodes CASSRGTGDYEQYF. The chain couples TRBV7-6 to TRBJ2-7, with 10 bases identical to TRBD1. Germline V gene data show CDR1 as SGHVS and CDR2 as FNYEAQ. After removal of 5 bases from V and 3 bases from J, the junction contained 4 bases not matched to a gene. The CDR3 totals 14 residues.

This chain's CDR3 is CASSYAPDSNQPQHF. The CDR3 region has the DNA TGTGCCAGCAGTTATGCCCCGGACAGCAATCAGCCCCAGCATTTT. The chain recombines TRBV6-5 with TRBJ1-5; D is uncertain. The V gene lost 3 bases and the J gene lost 1 base, with 10 bases spanning the gap. CDR3 size: 15 residues. Germline values: CDR1 MNHEY, CDR2 SVGAGI.

The table lists this clonotype with many counts. The gene calls are TRBV6-2 or TRBV6-3 and TRBJ1-1; D gene ambiguous. The CDR3 has 14 amino acids. Germline CDR1 MNHEY, CDR2 SVGEGT. V dropped 6 bases and J dropped 0 bases, with 11 bases sitting between them. The CDR3 bases are TGTGCCAGCAGCGTGCAGAACCTGAACACTGAAGCTTTCTTT. Its translation: CASSVQNLNTEAFF.

This clonotype was seen only a few times. CDR3 residues: CASSYIPMSEQYF. The CDR3 nucleotides read TGTGCCAGCAGTTACATCCCGATGAGCGAGCAGTACTTC. The chain employs TRBV6-2 or TRBV6-3 and TRBJ2-7; the D is unclear. V was trimmed by 2 bases and J by 6 bases, leaving 11 bases between them. The V gene's germline CDR1 is MNHEY and CDR2 SVGEGT. The CDR3 totals 13 residues.

This clonotype was detected many times. This chain connects TRBV6-1 to TRBJ2-7; D is unresolved. The CDR3 is 14 residues long. Trimming cost V 3 bases and J 3 bases, with 12 bases left between them. Germline V gene data show CDR1 as MNHNS and CDR2 as SASEGT. CDR3 sequence: CASSDVNTYYEQYF. The CDR3 nucleotides are TGTGCCAGCAGTGATGTGAACACATACTACGAGCAGTACTTC.

This clonotype came up many times. This sequence joins TRBV20-1 and TRBJ2-2; TRBD2 agrees at 8 bases. The CDR3 is 16 amino acids. Trimming took 1 base from V and 2 from J; bases not matched to a gene: 6. Per the germline V gene, CDR1 is DFQATT and CDR2 is SNEGSKA (reference sequence). CDR3 sequence: CSARVVGRANTGELFF. CDR3 DNA: TGCAGTGCTAGAGTCGTCGGGAGGGCAAACACCGGGGAGCTGTTTTTT.

This clonotype showed up many times. The CDR3 here is CASSPGQTNTGELFF. CDR3 sequence (DNA): TGTGCCAGTAGTCCAGGGCAGACGAACACCGGGGAGCTGTTTTTT. This chain links TRBV19 with TRBJ2-2; a weak D match, TRBD1 (5 bases). V was shortened by 5 bases and J by 0 bases, with 10 bases between the two germline ends. From germline, CDR1 is LNHDA and CDR2 SQIVND (reference sequence). This CDR3 contains 15 residues.

This clonotype was counted ten times or more. This may arise from a read error, as a much more abundant clone is one base away. This chain joins TRBV10-3 and TRBJ2-7; TRBD1 aligns across 9 bases. Per the germline V gene, CDR1 is ENHRY and CDR2 is SYGVKD. CDR3 size: 13 residues. CDR3 protein: CAVSGTGKNEQYF. In DNA, the CDR3 is TGTGCCGTCAGTGGGACAGGGAAAAATGAGCAGTACTTC.

This clonotype was detected many times. This chain uses TRBV28 with TRBJ2-7, with a possible D match to TRBD1 (6 bases). The CDR3 runs to 12 residues. V lost 8 bases and J 2 bases, leaving 10 bases between the germline ends. Germline lookup yields CDR1 MDHEN and CDR2 SYDVKM. The CDR3 region is CASSQGPYEQYF. The CDR3, as DNA: TGTGCCAGCTCGCAGGGGCCCTACGAGCAGTACTTC.

The chain employs TRBV10-3 and TRBJ1-5; 7 positions match TRBD1. CDR1 ENHRY and CDR2 SYGVKD come from the germline V gene. V was pared by 4 bases and J by 4 bases, with 7 bases of the junction left unmatched. The CDR3 covers 15 residues. Written as DNA, the CDR3 is TGTGCCATCAGTGGTGACAGGGCCGTAAATCAGCCCCAGCATTTT. Its protein is CAISGDRAVNQPQHF.

CDR3 DNA: TGTGCCAGCAGTTTCCCAGGGGGGGGGAGTAACACTGAAGCTTTCTTT. Protein: CASSFPGGGSNTEAFF. The V call is TRBV27, the J call TRBJ1-1; 7 bases line up with TRBD1. The CDR3 has 16 residues. CDR1 is MNHEY and CDR2 is SMNVEV in the germline V gene (reference sequence). Trimming took 3 bases from V and 2 from J; bases not matched to a gene: 9.

This clonotype was recorded at least ten times. One end of the junction fails to match germline, which may point to a read error. The chain joins TRBV7-9 to TRBJ2-7; D not certain. The V gene's germline CDR1 is SEHNR and CDR2 FQNEAQ (reference sequence). This CDR3 has 14 residues. CDR3 sequence: CASSLGNPDDEQYF. CDR3 sequence (DNA): TGTGCCAGCAGTTTAGGAAACCCGGACGACGAGCAGTACTTC.

This clonotype was found many times. The chain couples TRBV5-1 to TRBJ1-6; the match to TRBD1 covers 9 bases. This CDR3 contains 17 residues. Germline CDR1 reads SGHRS; CDR2 reads YFSETQ. V shed 3 bases and J 3 bases; nucleotides not matched to a gene: 7. The CDR3 nucleotides read TGCGCCAGCAGCTGGGGACAGGGCGCGGGCTATAATTCACCCCTCCACTTT. Translation: CASSWGQGAGYNSPLHF.

Worth noting for this clonotype: The junction departs from the called germline gene at one end, perhaps through a read error. V usage is TRBV28 and J usage is TRBJ1-2, with 7 positions matching TRBD1. The CDR3 contains 16 residues. Looked up from germline, CDR1 is MDHEN and CDR2 is SYDVKM. The CDR3 loop is CASSLRTGGPNYGYTF. In nucleotides, the CDR3 is TGTGCCAGCAGTTTGAGGACAGGCGGACCTAACTACGGCTACACCTTC.

This clonotype was detected many times. The V call is TRBV28, the J call TRBJ1-2; D is perhaps TRBD1 (5 bases). The CDR3 extends over 14 amino acids. V was pared by 6 bases and J by 1 base, with 12 bases between. Germline V gene lookup returns CDR1 MDHEN and CDR2 SYDVKM. CDR3 region: CASRAWDGNYGYTF. The CDR3 coding sequence is TGTGCCAGCAGAGCGTGGGACGGTAACTATGGCTACACCTTC.

This clonotype was detected ten times or more. This chain links TRBV6-2 or TRBV6-3 with TRBJ2-7; 9 positions match TRBD1. V was clipped by 5 bases and J by 2 bases; unmatched bases: 7. Germline loops: CDR1 MNHEY, CDR2 SVGEGT. The CDR3 is 15 amino acids. CDR3 sequence: CASSGTGTGTYEQYF. CDR3 nucleotides: TGTGCCAGCAGTGGCACCGGGACAGGGACCTACGAGCAGTACTTC.